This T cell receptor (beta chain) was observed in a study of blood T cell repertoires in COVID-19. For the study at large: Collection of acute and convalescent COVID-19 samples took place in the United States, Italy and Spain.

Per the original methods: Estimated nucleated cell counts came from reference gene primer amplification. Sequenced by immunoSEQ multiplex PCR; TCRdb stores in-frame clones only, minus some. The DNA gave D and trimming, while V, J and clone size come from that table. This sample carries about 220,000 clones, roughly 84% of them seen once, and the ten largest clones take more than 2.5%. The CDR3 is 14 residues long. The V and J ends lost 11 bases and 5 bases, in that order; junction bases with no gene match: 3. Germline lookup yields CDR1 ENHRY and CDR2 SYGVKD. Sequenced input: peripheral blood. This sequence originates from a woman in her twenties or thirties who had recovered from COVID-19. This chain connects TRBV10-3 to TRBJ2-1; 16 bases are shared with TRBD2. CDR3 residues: CAAGTSGGDNEQFF. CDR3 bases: TGTGCCGCCGGGACTAGCGGGGGGGACAATGAGCAGTTCTTC.